Presented here are 25 T cell receptor beta chains from one specimen sequenced in a study of cytomegalovirus exposure and HLA in healthy donors (dated by TCRdb to about 2017). The method was the immunoSEQ multiplex PCR assay. The table was pulled from immuneACCESS by TCRdb, which kept in-frame rearrangements only. Such tables lose some clones; where checked, under half of the loss comes from unresolved V genes, and the rest has no known cause. The sample has about 330,000 clones on record, more than 80% of them singletons. The biggest ten clones account for around 0.8% of the sample. The sequenced sample consisted of PBMCs. The receptors derive from a woman aged 18-29 years in good health and CMV-seronegative.

The rearrangement uses TRBV28 and TRBJ2-7; perhaps TRBD2 as D (5 bases). V was pared by 1 base and J by 0 bases, with 13 bases between. The germline gives CDR1 MDHEN, CDR2 SYDVKM. CDR3 length: 16 amino acids. The DNA of the CDR3 is TGTGCCAGCAGTTTATCGAGGGAGTCCAGCTCCTACGAGCAGTACTTC. It translates to CASSLSRESSSYEQYF.

CDR3 nucleotides: TGCGCCAGCAGCCCTGACAGGCAGAGCCAGCCCCAGCATTTT. Its protein is CASSPDRQSQPQHF. V usage is TRBV4-1 and J usage is TRBJ1-5; D may be TRBD1 (6 bases). Per the germline V gene, CDR1 is MGHRA and CDR2 is YSYEKL. Deletions cut 4 bases from V and 7 bases from J, with 14 bases between. CDR3 length: 14 amino acids.

In regard to this clone: One end of the junction is discordant with germline, which a read error may explain. V usage is TRBV7-7 and J usage is TRBJ1-3; no clear D gene. This CDR3 is 14 amino acids long. The V gene's germline CDR1 is SSHAT and CDR2 FNYEAQ (reference sequence). The CDR3 nucleotides read TGTGCTAGCAGCTTAGGTTTTTCGGGAAACACCATATATTTT. Translating gives CASSLGFSGNTIYF.

The chain couples TRBV6-5 to TRBJ2-7; TRBD1 matches at 7 bases. Per the germline V gene, CDR1 is MNHEY and CDR2 is SVGAGI. The CDR3 extends over 14 amino acids. The trim removed 1 base at V and 2 bases at J, leaving 2 bases unmatched. This CDR3 is CASSYYGTAYEQYF. The CDR3 bases are TGTGCCAGCAGTTACTACGGGACAGCCTACGAGCAGTACTTC.

This clone was seen only a few times. The chain links TRBV15 to TRBJ2-7, with 9 bases that match TRBD2. J gave up 0 bases and V 5 bases, and 5 bases lay outside the gene matches. This CDR3 is built from 15 residues. Germline CDR1 and CDR2: LNHNV and YYDKDF (reference sequence). In nucleotides, the CDR3 is TGTGCCACCAGCGTTGGTAGCGGGAGCTCCTACGAGCAGTACTTC. It codes for CATSVGSGSSYEQYF.

The genes are TRBV9 and TRBJ2-5; 8 bases match TRBD2. The V gene end was trimmed by 0 bases and the J gene end by 1 base; junction bases not matched to a gene: 2. The CDR3 length is 15 residues. Germline V gene lookup returns CDR1 SGDLS and CDR2 YYNGEE. CDR3 loop: CASSVGTSGQETQYF. CDR3 DNA sequence: TGTGCCAGCAGCGTAGGAACTAGCGGCCAAGAGACCCAGTACTTC.

CDR3 sequence reads: CASSYSTGHRIYEQYF. CDR3 DNA sequence: TGTGCCAGCAGTTACTCGACCGGACACCGCATCTACGAGCAGTACTTC. The genes are TRBV6-5 and TRBJ2-7; tentatively, D is TRBD1 (5 bases). Germline CDR1 and CDR2: MNHEY and SVGAGI. CDR3 length: 16 amino acids. V was shortened by 0 bases and J by 3 bases, with 15 bases between the two germline ends.

As DNA, the CDR3 is TGTGCCAGCAGCGCCCCTAGCGGCTCCTACAATGAGCAGTTCTTC. It specifies CASSAPSGSYNEQFF. This chain connects TRBV9 to TRBJ2-1; 7 positions match TRBD2. The germline CDR1 and CDR2 sequences are SGDLS and YYNGEE. V trimming: 3 bases; J trimming: 0 bases; junction bases outside the gene matches: 3. The CDR3 sequence is 15 residues long.

CDR3 sequence: CASSSGLAAVNEQFF. Here the CDR3 DNA reads TGTGCCAGCAGCTCGGGACTAGCGGCCGTCAATGAGCAGTTCTTC. The genes are TRBV7-3 and TRBJ2-1, with TRBD2 matching over 11 bases. V lost 4 bases and J lost 6; bases outside the gene matches: 5. There are 15 residues in the CDR3. The germline V gene has CDR1 SGHTA and CDR2 FQGTGA.

The V and J genes are TRBV25-1 and TRBJ2-2; D is possibly TRBD1 (6 bases). Trimming removed 4 bases at V and 8 bases at J, with 17 bases between. Germline CDR1 reads MGHDK; CDR2 reads SYGVNS. The CDR3 sequence is 15 residues long. CDR3 loop: CASSADRPEPGELFF. The DNA of the CDR3 is TGTGCCAGCAGTGCCGACAGGCCCGAGCCGGGGGAGCTGTTTTTT.

This chain connects TRBV2 to TRBJ2-5; the match to TRBD2 covers 8 bases. This CDR3 has 13 residues. V lost 6 bases and J lost 5; bases outside the gene matches: 5. Germline lookup yields CDR1 SNHLY and CDR2 FYNNEI. CDR3 sequence: CASRGLVQETQYF. The DNA for the CDR3 is TGTGCCAGCAGGGGACTAGTTCAGGAGACCCAGTACTTC.

V usage is TRBV7-9 and J usage is TRBJ1-2; no definite D call. CDR3 length: 17 amino acids. Germline V gene lookup returns CDR1 SEHNR and CDR2 FQNEAQ (reference sequence). Trimming pared 5 bases from V and 4 bases from J, leaving 23 bases between. In nucleotides, the CDR3 is TGTGCCAGCAGCCCAAGCGGGGAAGGTTTTTACTTCTATGGCTACACCTTC. Translation gives CASSPSGEGFYFYGYTF. Together with reference TRBV7-9 and TRBJ1-2, the CDR3 gives the full variable domain: DTGVSQNPRHKITKRGQNVTFRCDPISEHNRLYWYRQTLGQGPEFLTYFQNEAQLEKSRLLSDRFSAERPKGSFSTLEIQRTEQGDSAMYLCASSPSGEGFYFYGYTFGSGTRLTVV.

This clone was recorded only once. This chain connects TRBV15 to TRBJ2-3; TRBD2 is a possible D gene (6 bases). The CDR3 extends over 19 amino acids. The germline V gene has CDR1 LNHNV and CDR2 YYDKDF (reference sequence). Trimming took 5 bases from V and 2 from J, leaving 26 bases between them. The CDR3 is CATSPYAREKGLDTDTQYF. CDR3 DNA sequence: TGTGCCACCAGCCCCTACGCCCGGGAGAAAGGACTCGACACAGATACGCAGTATTTT.

The rearrangement links TRBV18 to TRBJ2-2; 11 bases fit TRBD1. Trimming took 3 bases from V and 5 from J; bases not matched to a gene: 2. This CDR3 is 15 amino acids long. From germline, CDR1 is KGHSH and CDR2 LQKENI. CDR3 in amino acids: CASSPGQGATGELFF. The CDR3 DNA follows: TGTGCCAGCTCACCCGGACAGGGGGCGACCGGGGAGCTGTTTTTT.

V is TRBV7-2 and J is TRBJ2-7; TRBD2 matches 8 bases. The ends lost 1 base at V and 5 bases at J; junction bases unmatched: 7. Germline CDR1 is SGHTA and CDR2 is FQGNSA. The CDR3 is 15 amino acids. CDR3 in amino acids: CASSLGIAGIDEQYF. Here the CDR3 DNA reads TGTGCCAGCAGCTTAGGGATAGCGGGAATCGACGAGCAGTACTTC.

The chain has TRBV6-1 and TRBJ1-4, with 7 bases matching TRBD1. Trimming at V came to 3 bases and at J to 8 bases, leaving 9 bases not matched to a gene. Looked up from germline, CDR1 is MNHNS and CDR2 is SASEGT. CDR3 length: 15 residues. The CDR3: CASSEAGGPREKLFF. The CDR3 DNA sequence: TGTGCCAGCAGTGAGGCAGGGGGTCCTCGGGAAAAACTGTTTTTT.

The V gene is TRBV28, the J gene TRBJ2-3, with D tentatively TRBD1 (6 bases). Between the trimmed V and J ends, which lost 7 bases and 4 bases, there was a span of 15 bases. CDR1 is MDHEN, CDR2 SYDVKM, per germline. The CDR3 runs to 14 residues. In nucleotides, the CDR3 is TGTGCCAGCACGACTCCGAGGACAGCAGATACGCAGTATTTT. Translating gives CASTTPRTADTQYF.

This clone was seen only a few times. This chain joins TRBV4-3 and TRBJ2-7, with D perhaps matching TRBD2 (6 bases). V was trimmed by 4 bases and J by 5 bases, leaving 30 bases between them. The CDR3 covers 19 residues. Germline V CDR1 and CDR2: LGHNA, YSLEER. Here the CDR3 reads CASSPLPVRRESTVDEQYF. The CDR3, as DNA: TGCGCCAGCAGCCCCCTACCAGTAAGACGGGAGTCTACGGTGGACGAGCAGTACTTC.

The chain combines TRBV27 with TRBJ2-7; possible D gene TRBD2, 6 bases. With 3 bases removed from V and 5 bases from J, the gap between germline ends came to 20 bases. The CDR3 runs 16 residues. Per the germline V gene, CDR1 is MNHEY and CDR2 is SMNVEV (reference sequence). CDR3 coding DNA: TGTGCCAGCAGTTTTGTATCCCCGCAGGGAGGCGACGAGCAGTACTTC. Translating gives CASSFVSPQGGDEQYF.

The chain recombines TRBV6-1 with TRBJ2-7; 9 bases align to TRBD2. J gave up 1 base and V 3 bases, and 4 bases lay outside the gene matches. CDR3 length: 15 amino acids. The germline gives CDR1 MNHNS, CDR2 SASEGT. The CDR3 protein is CASSDLAGVSYEQYF. DNA for the CDR3: TGTGCCAGCAGTGACTTAGCGGGAGTGTCCTACGAGCAGTACTTC.

The V call is TRBV5-1, the J call TRBJ2-1, with 11 bases that match TRBD1. The CDR3 spans 15 residues. The germline gives CDR1 SGHRS, CDR2 YFSETQ. J gave up 7 bases and V 4 bases, and 7 bases lay outside the gene matches. The chain's CDR3 is CASSEKGQGGNEQFF. CDR3 in DNA: TGCGCCAGCAGCGAGAAGGGACAGGGGGGTAATGAGCAGTTCTTC.

The chain joins TRBV5-4 to TRBJ1-4, with TRBD1 matching over 10 bases. CDR3 size: 14 residues. V was pared by 4 bases and J by 7 bases, with 4 bases of the junction left unmatched. Germline V gene sequence: CDR1 SGHNT, CDR2 YYREEE (reference sequence). CDR3 sequence: CASSNRDRGEKLFF. The CDR3 nucleotides are TGTGCCAGCAGCAACCGGGACAGGGGTGAAAAACTGTTTTTT.

The rearrangement uses TRBV6-4 and TRBJ2-1; D might be TRBD2 (6 bases). The CDR3 covers 14 residues. Germline CDR1 is MRHNA and CDR2 is SNTAGT. Trimming cost V 6 bases and J 6 bases, with 15 bases left between them. The CDR3 region is CASSAQSSANEQFF. CDR3 sequence (DNA): TGTGCCAGCAGCGCCCAGTCTAGCGCCAATGAGCAGTTCTTC.

The gene calls are TRBV28 and TRBJ1-2; D is unclear. V lost 3 bases, J lost 2 bases, and 10 bases lay in between. The length of the CDR3 is 14 residues. In germline, CDR1 is MDHEN, CDR2 SYDVKM. Here the CDR3 reads CASSLMMRNYGYTF. CDR3 coding DNA: TGTGCCAGCAGTTTGATGATGAGAAACTATGGCTACACCTTC.

The V call is TRBV5-4, the J call TRBJ1-3; tentative D call: TRBD1 (6 bases). The CDR3 is 15 amino acids. The germline V and J ends were trimmed by 0 bases and 8 bases, with 15 bases remaining between them. In germline, CDR1 is SGHNT, CDR2 YYREEE (reference sequence). The CDR3 sequence: CASSLVQGTVDTIYF. The CDR3, as DNA: TGTGCCAGCAGCTTGGTTCAGGGGACGGTAGACACCATATATTTT.